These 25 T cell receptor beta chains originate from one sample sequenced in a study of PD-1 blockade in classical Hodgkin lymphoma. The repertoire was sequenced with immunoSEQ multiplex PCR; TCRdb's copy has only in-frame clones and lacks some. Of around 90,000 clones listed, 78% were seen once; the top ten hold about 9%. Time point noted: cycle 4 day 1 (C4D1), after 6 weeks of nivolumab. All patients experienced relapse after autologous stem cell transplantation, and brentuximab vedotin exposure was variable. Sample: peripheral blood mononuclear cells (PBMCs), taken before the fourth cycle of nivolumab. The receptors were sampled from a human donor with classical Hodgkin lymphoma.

The CDR3 DNA reads as TGTGCCAGCAGTGAATACAGGCTCGGGGGTCGGGACACTGAAGCTTTCTTT. Its protein is CASSEYRLGGRDTEAFF. The V and J genes are TRBV2 and TRBJ1-1, with D possibly matching TRBD1 (5 bases). Germline loops: CDR1 SNHLY, CDR2 FYNNEI. Trimming took 2 bases from V and 3 from J, leaving 19 bases between them. CDR3 size: 17 residues.

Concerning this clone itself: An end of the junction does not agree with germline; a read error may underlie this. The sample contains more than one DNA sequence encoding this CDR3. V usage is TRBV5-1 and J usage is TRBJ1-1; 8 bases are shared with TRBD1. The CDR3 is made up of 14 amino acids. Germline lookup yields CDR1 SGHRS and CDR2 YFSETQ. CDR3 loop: CASSGQGAVTEAFF. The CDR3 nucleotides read TGTGCCAGCAGCGGGCAGGGGGCCGTCACTGAAGCTTTCTTT.

The DNA of the CDR3 is TGTGCCAGCAGCAAAGACGATCGGGGGCGGGACACTGAAGCTTTCTTT. It yields the protein CASSKDDRGRDTEAFF. The genes are TRBV21-1 and TRBJ1-1. TRBV21-1 is annotated as a pseudogene. The CDR3 runs to 16 residues.

Here the CDR3 reads CASGHVDKVGYTF. CDR3 coding DNA: TGTGCCAGCGGGCACGTTGACAAGGTTGGCTACACCTTC. The chain carries TRBV28 and TRBJ1-2, with D uncertain. There are 13 residues in the CDR3. The V end was cut by 8 bases, the J end by 7 bases, with 17 bases between. CDR1 and CDR2 from the germline V gene are MDHEN and SYDVKM.

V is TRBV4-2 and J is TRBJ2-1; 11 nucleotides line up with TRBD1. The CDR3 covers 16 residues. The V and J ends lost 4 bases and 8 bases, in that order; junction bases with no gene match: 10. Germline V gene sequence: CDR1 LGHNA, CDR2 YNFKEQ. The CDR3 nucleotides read TGTGCCAGCAGCCTCAGGACAGGGGGCAAGTACGATGAGCAGTTCTTC. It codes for CASSLRTGGKYDEQFF.

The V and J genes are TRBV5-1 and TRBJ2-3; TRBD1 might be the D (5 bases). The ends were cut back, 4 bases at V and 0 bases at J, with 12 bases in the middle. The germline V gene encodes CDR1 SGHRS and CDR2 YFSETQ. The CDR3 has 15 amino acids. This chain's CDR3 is CASSLTVLSTDTQYF. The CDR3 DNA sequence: TGCGCCAGCAGCCTGACAGTTTTAAGCACAGATACGCAGTATTTT. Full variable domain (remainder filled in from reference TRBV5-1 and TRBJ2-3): KAGVTQTPRYLIKTRGQQVTLSCSPISGHRSVSWYQQTPGQGLQFLFEYFSETQRNKGNFPGRFSGRQFSNSRSEMNVSTLELGDSALYLCASSLTVLSTDTQYFGPGTRLTVL.

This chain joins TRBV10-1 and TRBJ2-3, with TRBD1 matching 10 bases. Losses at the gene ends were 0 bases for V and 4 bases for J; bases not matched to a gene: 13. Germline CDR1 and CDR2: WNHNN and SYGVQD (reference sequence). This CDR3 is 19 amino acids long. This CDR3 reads CASSESQPGTGDSPDTQYF. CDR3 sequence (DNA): TGCGCCAGCAGTGAGTCTCAACCAGGGACAGGGGACTCCCCAGATACGCAGTATTTT.

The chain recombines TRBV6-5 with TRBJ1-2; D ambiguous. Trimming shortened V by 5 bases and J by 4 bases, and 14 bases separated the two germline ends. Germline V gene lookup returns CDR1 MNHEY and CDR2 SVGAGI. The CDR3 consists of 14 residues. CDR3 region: CASSPGTVSYGYTF. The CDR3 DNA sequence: TGTGCCAGCAGTCCCGGAACAGTTAGCTATGGCTACACCTTC.

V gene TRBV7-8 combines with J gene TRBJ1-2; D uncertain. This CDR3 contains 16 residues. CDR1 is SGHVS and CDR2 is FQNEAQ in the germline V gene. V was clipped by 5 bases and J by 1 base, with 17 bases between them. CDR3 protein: CASSLTIHLYNYGYTF. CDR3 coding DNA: TGTGCCAGCAGCCTAACGATACACCTCTATAACTATGGCTACACCTTC. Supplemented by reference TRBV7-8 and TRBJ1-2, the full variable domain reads GAGVSQSPRYKVAKRGQDVALRCDPISGHVSLFWYQQALGQGPEFLTYFQNEAQLDKSGLPSDRFFAERPEGSVSTLKIQRTQQEDSAVYLCASSLTIHLYNYGYTFGSGTRLTVV.

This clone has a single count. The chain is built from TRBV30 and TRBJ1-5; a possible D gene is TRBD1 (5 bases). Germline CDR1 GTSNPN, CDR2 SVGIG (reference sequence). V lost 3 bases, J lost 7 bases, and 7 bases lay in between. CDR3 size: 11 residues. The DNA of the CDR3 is TGTGCCTGGAGCTCAGGGCAGCCCCAGCATTTT. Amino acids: CAWSSGQPQHF.

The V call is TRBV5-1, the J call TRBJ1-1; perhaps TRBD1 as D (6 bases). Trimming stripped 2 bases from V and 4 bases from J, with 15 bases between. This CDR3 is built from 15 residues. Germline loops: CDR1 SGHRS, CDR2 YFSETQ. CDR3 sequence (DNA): TGCGCCAGCAGCTTTGCAACGGAGGGGGTCACTGAAGCTTTCTTT. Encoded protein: CASSFATEGVTEAFF.

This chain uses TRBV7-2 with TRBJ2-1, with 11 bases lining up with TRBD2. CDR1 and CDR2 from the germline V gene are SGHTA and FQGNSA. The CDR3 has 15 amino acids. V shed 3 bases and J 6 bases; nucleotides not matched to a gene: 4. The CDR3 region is CASSFSGGALNEQFF. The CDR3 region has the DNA TGTGCCAGCAGCTTTAGCGGGGGGGCTCTCAATGAGCAGTTCTTC.

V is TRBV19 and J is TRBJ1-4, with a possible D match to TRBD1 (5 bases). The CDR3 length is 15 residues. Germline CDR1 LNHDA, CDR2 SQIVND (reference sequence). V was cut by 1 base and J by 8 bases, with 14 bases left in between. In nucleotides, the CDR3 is TGTGCCAGTAGTATAGCGGGGGGGGGACGAGAAAAACTGTTTTTT. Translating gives CASSIAGGGREKLFF.

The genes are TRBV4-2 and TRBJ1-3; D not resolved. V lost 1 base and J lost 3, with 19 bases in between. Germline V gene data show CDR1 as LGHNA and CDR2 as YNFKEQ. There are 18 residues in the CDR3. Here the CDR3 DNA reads TGTGCCAGCAGCCAAGTTCCCCCTACGGACTATGATGGAAACACCATATATTTT. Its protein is CASSQVPPTDYDGNTIYF.

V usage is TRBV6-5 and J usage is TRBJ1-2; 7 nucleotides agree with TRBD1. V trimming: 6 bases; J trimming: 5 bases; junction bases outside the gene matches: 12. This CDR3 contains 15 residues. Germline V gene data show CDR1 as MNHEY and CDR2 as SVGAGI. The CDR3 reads CASSPQGGRTYGYTF. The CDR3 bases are TGTGCCAGCAGCCCGCAGGGGGGGCGCACATATGGCTACACCTTC.

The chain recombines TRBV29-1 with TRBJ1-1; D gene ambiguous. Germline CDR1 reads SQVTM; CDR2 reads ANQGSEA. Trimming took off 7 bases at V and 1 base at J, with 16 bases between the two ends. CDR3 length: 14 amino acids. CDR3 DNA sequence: TGCAGCGGTGTGAATATCCCTTCGAACACTGAAGCTTTCTTT. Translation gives CSGVNIPSNTEAFF.

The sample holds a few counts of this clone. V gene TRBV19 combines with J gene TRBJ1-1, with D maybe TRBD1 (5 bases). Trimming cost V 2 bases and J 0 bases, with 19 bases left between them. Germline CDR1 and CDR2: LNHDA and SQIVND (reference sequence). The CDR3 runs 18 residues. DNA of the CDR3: TGTGCCAGTAGTATAAGCGGGGGACGGTTCTCCATGAACACTGAAGCTTTCTTT. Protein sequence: CASSISGGRFSMNTEAFF.

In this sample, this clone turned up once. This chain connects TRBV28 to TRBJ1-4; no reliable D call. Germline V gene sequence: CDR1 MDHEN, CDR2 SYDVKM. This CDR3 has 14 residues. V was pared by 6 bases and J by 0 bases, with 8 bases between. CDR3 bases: TGTGCCAGCAGCCTCGCAACAACTAATGAAAAACTGTTTTTT. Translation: CASSLATTNEKLFF. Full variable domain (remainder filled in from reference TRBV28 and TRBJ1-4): DVKVTQSSRYLVKRTGEKVFLECVQDMDHENMFWYRQDPGLGLRLIYFSYDVKMKEKGDIPEGYSVSREKKERFSLILESASTNQTSMYLCASSLATTNEKLFFGSGTQLSVL.

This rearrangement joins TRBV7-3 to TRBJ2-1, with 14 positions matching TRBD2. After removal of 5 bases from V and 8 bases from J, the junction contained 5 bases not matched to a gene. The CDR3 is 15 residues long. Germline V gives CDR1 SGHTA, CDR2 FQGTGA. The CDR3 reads CASSVGLAGVHEQFF. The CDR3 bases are TGTGCCAGCAGCGTGGGACTAGCGGGAGTCCATGAGCAGTTCTTC.

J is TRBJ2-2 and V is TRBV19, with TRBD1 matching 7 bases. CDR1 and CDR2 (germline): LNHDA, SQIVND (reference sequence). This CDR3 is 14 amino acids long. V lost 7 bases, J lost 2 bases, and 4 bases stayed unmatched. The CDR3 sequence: CASKGAYNTGELFF. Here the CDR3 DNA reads TGTGCCAGTAAGGGGGCGTACAACACCGGGGAGCTGTTTTTT.

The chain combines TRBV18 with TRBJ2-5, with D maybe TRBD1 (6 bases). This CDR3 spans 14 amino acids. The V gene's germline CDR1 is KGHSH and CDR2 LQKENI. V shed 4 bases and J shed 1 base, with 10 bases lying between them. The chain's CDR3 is CASSHGTLQETQYF. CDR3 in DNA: TGTGCCAGCTCACACGGGACACTCCAAGAGACCCAGTACTTC.

The CDR3 spells CASSEVGTDTQYF. DNA for the CDR3: TGTGCCAGCAGTGAGGTAGGCACAGATACGCAGTATTTT. The V and J genes are TRBV2 and TRBJ2-3; D gene unclear. The germline V and J ends were trimmed by 3 bases and 1 base, with 5 bases remaining between them. This CDR3 is 13 amino acids long. The germline CDR1 and CDR2 sequences are SNHLY and FYNNEI.

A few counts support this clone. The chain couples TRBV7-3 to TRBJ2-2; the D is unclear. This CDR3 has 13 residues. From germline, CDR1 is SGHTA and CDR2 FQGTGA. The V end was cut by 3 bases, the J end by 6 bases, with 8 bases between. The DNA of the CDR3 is TGTGCCAGCAGCTTGAGAGTCCCCGGGGAGCTGTTTTTT. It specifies CASSLRVPGELFF. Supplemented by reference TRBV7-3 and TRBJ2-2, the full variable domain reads GAGVSQTPSNKVTEKGKYVELRCDPISGHTALYWYRQSLGQGPEFLIYFQGTGAADDSGLPNDRFFAVRPEGSVSTLKIQRTERGDSAVYLCASSLRVPGELFFGEGSRLTVL.

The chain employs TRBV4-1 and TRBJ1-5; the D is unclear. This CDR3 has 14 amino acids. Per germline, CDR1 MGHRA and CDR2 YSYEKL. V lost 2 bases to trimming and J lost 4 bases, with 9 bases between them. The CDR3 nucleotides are TGCGCCAGCAGCCAATCGGGTTTTAATCAGCCCCAGCATTTT. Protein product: CASSQSGFNQPQHF.

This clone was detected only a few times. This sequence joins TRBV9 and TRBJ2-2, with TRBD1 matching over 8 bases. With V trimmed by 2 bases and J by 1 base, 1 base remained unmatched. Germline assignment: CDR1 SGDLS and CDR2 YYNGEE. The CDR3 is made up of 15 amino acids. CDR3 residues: CASSVGQGNTGELFF. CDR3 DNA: TGTGCCAGCAGCGTCGGACAGGGGAACACCGGGGAGCTGTTTTTT.